The 24 T cell receptor beta chains below all came from one sample that was sequenced in a study of CD8+ T cells in alopecia areata. The sequencing template was cDNA reverse transcribed from extracted RNA. The protocol was immunoSEQ multiplex PCR, while the TCRdb copy is restricted to in-frame clones and leaves out a portion. The sample includes 110,000 to 150,000 clones, roughly 80% of them seen just once. The treatment: oral pan-JAK inhibitor, 5-10 mg twice daily. Sequenced here: CD8+ T cells sorted from blood, sampled at week 4, from a patient treated with tofacitinib. These receptors were taken from a human donor with alopecia areata.

This chain joins TRBV6-1 and TRBJ1-6; 7 nucleotides agree with TRBD1. From germline, CDR1 is MNHNS and CDR2 SASEGT. The CDR3 is 16 residues long. Trimming removed 3 bases from V and 5 bases from J; junction bases left unmatched: 7. The CDR3 region is CASSDPGTDHNSPLHF. As DNA, the CDR3 is TGTGCCAGCAGTGACCCCGGGACAGACCATAATTCACCCCTCCACTTT.

J is TRBJ1-2 and V is TRBV7-2; a possible D gene is TRBD1 (5 bases). V lost 3 bases to trimming and J lost 6 bases, with 14 bases between them. CDR1 SGHTA and CDR2 FQGNSA come from the germline V gene. The CDR3 spans 14 residues. The CDR3 sequence: CASSFLGGFNGYTF. CDR3 nucleotides: TGTGCCAGCAGCTTCTTGGGGGGATTTAATGGCTACACCTTC. The whole variable domain, filled in from reference TRBV7-2 and TRBJ1-2, reads GAGVSQSPSNKVTEKGKDVELRCDPISGHTALYWYRQSLGQGLEFLIYFQGNSAPDKSGLPSDRFSAERTGGSVSTLTIQRTQQEDSAVYLCASSFLGGFNGYTFGSGTRLTVV.

The chain joins TRBV2 to TRBJ2-7, with TRBD1 identical over 9 bases. This CDR3 has 11 amino acids. Germline trimming cut 11 bases from V and 7 bases from J; bases unmatched to any gene: 6. The germline V gene has CDR1 SNHLY and CDR2 FYNNEI. The CDR3 reads CAGGQGYEQYF. As DNA, the CDR3 is TGTGCCGGAGGACAGGGGTATGAGCAGTACTTC. The complete variable domain, with remaining parts taken from reference TRBV2 and TRBJ2-7, reads EPEVTQTPSHQVTQMGQEVILRCVPISNHLYFYWYRQILGQKVEFLVSFYNNEISEKSEIFDDQFSVERPDGSNFTLKIRSTKLEDSAMYFCAGGQGYEQYFGPGTRLTVT.

The chain uses TRBV7-3 and TRBJ2-2; TRBD2 matches 9 bases. Per the germline V gene, CDR1 is SGHTA and CDR2 is FQGTGA. The ends lost 5 bases at V and 2 bases at J; junction bases unmatched: 6. CDR3 length: 16 residues. CDR3 bases: TGTGCCAGCAGCCCCCTAGCGGGGACTAACACCGGGGAGCTGTTTTTT. It specifies CASSPLAGTNTGELFF. The full variable domain, rest sourced from reference TRBV7-3 and TRBJ2-2, is GAGVSQTPSNKVTEKGKYVELRCDPISGHTALYWYRQSLGQGPEFLIYFQGTGAADDSGLPNDRFFAVRPEGSVSTLKIQRTERGDSAVYLCASSPLAGTNTGELFFGEGSRLTVL.

The rearrangement links TRBV6-1 to TRBJ2-5, with D perhaps TRBD1 (6 bases). The DNA end lines up better with TRBJ2-7; the J call may be wrong. CDR1 is MNHNS, CDR2 SASEGT, per germline. The CDR3 contains 13 residues. This CDR3 reads CATGRTVEDEQYF. The CDR3 DNA sequence: TGTGCCACGGGTAGGACAGTGGAGGACGAGCAGTACTTC.

The J gene is TRBJ2-3, the V gene TRBV9, with TRBD2 matching over 8 bases. J was trimmed by 3 bases and V by 6 bases; bases with no gene match: 9. This CDR3 region has 15 residues. The germline gives CDR1 SGDLS, CDR2 YYNGEE. The CDR3, as DNA: TGTGCCAGCACGTGGAGCGGGGGCGCAACAGATACGCAGTATTTT. Translated: CASTWSGGATDTQYF.

The chain combines TRBV4-3 with TRBJ1-3; D is unclear. V lost 0 bases and J 4 bases, leaving 10 bases between the germline ends. The CDR3 contains 15 residues. Germline V CDR1 and CDR2: LGHNA, YSLEER. CDR3 sequence (DNA): TGCGCCAGCAGCCAAGATAGATCCTCCGGAAACACCATATATTTT. It encodes CASSQDRSSGNTIYF.

This chain connects TRBV30 to TRBJ1-5; D gene ambiguous. V was pared by 7 bases and J by 3 bases, with 16 bases between. The CDR3 is made up of 14 amino acids. The germline CDR1 and CDR2 sequences are GTSNPN and SVGIG (reference sequence). The CDR3 DNA is TGTGCCTCCAAACTTGGACGGAACAATCAGCCCCAGCATTTT. Translation gives CASKLGRNNQPQHF. The variable domain in full, completed from reference TRBV30 and TRBJ1-5, reads SQTIHQWPATLVQPVGSPLSLECTVEGTSNPNLYWYRQAAGRGLQLLFYSVGIGQISSEVPQNLSASRPQDRQFILSSKKLLLSDSGFYLCASKLGRNNQPQHFGDGTRLSIL.

The CDR3 coding sequence is TGTGCCAGTAGTATAAGAGGACTAGCGGATTTCACAGATACGCAGTATTTT. Residues: CASSIRGLADFTDTQYF. The chain is built from TRBV19 and TRBJ2-3; 10 bases match TRBD2. The ends lost 2 bases at V and 2 bases at J; junction bases unmatched: 7. The CDR3 spans 17 residues. The germline V gene encodes CDR1 LNHDA and CDR2 SQIVND (reference sequence).

V gene TRBV7-8 combines with J gene TRBJ2-1; TRBD2 matches 7 bases. The CDR3 contains 15 residues. The germline CDR1 and CDR2 sequences are SGHVS and FQNEAQ. V was pared by 1 base and J by 4 bases, with 4 bases of the junction left unmatched. CDR3 in DNA: TGTGCCAGCAGCTTAGGGGCGGGGGAATACAATGAGCAGTTCTTC. This gives the protein CASSLGAGEYNEQFF. The full variable domain, with the rest looked up from reference TRBV7-8 and TRBJ2-1, is GAGVSQSPRYKVAKRGQDVALRCDPISGHVSLFWYQQALGQGPEFLTYFQNEAQLDKSGLPSDRFFAERPEGSVSTLKIQRTQQEDSAVYLCASSLGAGEYNEQFFGPGTRLTVL.

The V and J genes are TRBV19 and TRBJ2-1; D assignment may be TRBD1 or TRBD2 (5 bases each). This CDR3 is 11 amino acids long. From germline, CDR1 is LNHDA and CDR2 SQIVND (reference sequence). V lost 11 bases and J lost 15, with 20 bases in between. The CDR3 sequence: CAFRDAEMRFF. DNA for the CDR3: TGTGCCTTCCGGGACGCAGAGATGAGGTTCTTC.

The J gene is TRBJ2-2, the V gene TRBV2; TRBD2 matches 13 bases. V gave up 7 bases and J gave up 2 bases; unmatched junction bases: 7. The germline CDR1 and CDR2 sequences are SNHLY and FYNNEI. The CDR3 sequence is 17 residues long. The CDR3 reads CASTPGLAGLNTGELFF. As DNA, the CDR3 is TGTGCCAGCACACCGGGACTAGCGGGACTAAACACCGGGGAGCTGTTTTTT.

On this clone: Mismatch with germline at one junction end may stem from a read error. The chain carries TRBV7-9 and TRBJ2-6, with D perhaps TRBD2 (6 bases). This CDR3 is 12 amino acids long. CDR1 and CDR2 (germline): SEHNR, FQNEAQ (reference sequence). CDR3 nucleotide sequence: TGTGCCAGCAGCTTAGAAGCGGGTCCCCCGGCTTTC. This codes for CASSLEAGPPAF.

J is TRBJ2-5 and V is TRBV4-1; 13 bases agree with TRBD2. This CDR3 region has 15 residues. The germline V gene encodes CDR1 MGHRA and CDR2 YSYEKL. The V gene end was trimmed by 4 bases and the J gene end by 5 bases; junction bases not matched to a gene: 4. CDR3 region: CASSPGLAGAETQYF. CDR3 DNA sequence: TGCGCCAGCAGCCCTGGACTAGCGGGGGCCGAGACCCAGTACTTC.

CDR3 sequence (DNA): TGTGCCAGCAGTCCACTAGGTAGTACGCAGTATTTT. This encodes CASSPLGSTQYF. The chain carries TRBV7-9 and TRBJ2-3, with TRBD2 as a possible D gene (5 bases). Trimming pared 6 bases from V and 8 bases from J, leaving 12 bases between. Germline V gene lookup returns CDR1 SEHNR and CDR2 FQNEAQ (reference sequence). The CDR3 totals 12 residues.

The table lists this clone with a count of one. The chain couples TRBV6-5 to TRBJ2-2; 7 bases line up with TRBD1. CDR1 and CDR2 (germline): MNHEY, SVGAGI. The CDR3 runs 14 residues. Trimming at V came to 5 bases and at J to 5 bases, leaving 5 bases not matched to a gene. The chain's CDR3 is CASSTRQGTGELFF. The CDR3 coding sequence is TGTGCCAGCAGTACCCGACAGGGAACCGGGGAGCTGTTTTTT.

The gene calls are TRBV5-6 and TRBJ1-3; D unclear. The CDR3 is 15 residues long. The germline V gene encodes CDR1 SGHDT and CDR2 YYEEEE. V dropped 0 bases and J dropped 4 bases, with 11 bases sitting between them. The CDR3 DNA sequence: TGTGCCAGCAGCTTGGAGGCGACGGGCGGAAACACCATATATTTT. Translation: CASSLEATGGNTIYF.

CDR3 in amino acids: CASSGMEIYEQYF. The CDR3 DNA sequence: TGTGCCAGCAGCGGGATGGAGATCTACGAGCAGTACTTC. The V gene is TRBV25-1, the J gene TRBJ2-7; D possibly corresponds to TRBD2 (5 bases). This CDR3 has 13 residues. The germline V gene has CDR1 MGHDK and CDR2 SYGVNS. With 6 bases removed from V and 3 bases from J, the gap between germline ends came to 12 bases.

This CDR3 reads CASSEPGTGGETQYF. In nucleotides, the CDR3 is TGTGCCAGCAGTGAACCCGGGACAGGGGGCGAGACCCAGTACTTC. The rearrangement joins TRBV2 to TRBJ2-5, with 12 bases fitting TRBD1. This CDR3 is 15 amino acids long. V dropped 2 bases and J dropped 5; count of bases not matched to a gene: 3. Germline values: CDR1 SNHLY, CDR2 FYNNEI.

This chain connects TRBV29-1 to TRBJ2-2, with D hard to call. Germline V gene lookup returns CDR1 SQVTM and CDR2 ANQGSEA. CDR3 length equals 12 residues. Trimming took 5 bases from V and 5 from J, leaving 9 bases between them. The CDR3 loop reads CSVLTQTGELFF. The CDR3 DNA reads TGCAGCGTTTTGACCCAGACCGGGGAGCTGTTTTTT.

V and J are TRBV4-2 and TRBJ2-1; 9 nucleotides line up with TRBD1. The germline V gene has CDR1 LGHNA and CDR2 YNFKEQ. J gave up 6 bases and V 0 bases, and 6 bases lay outside the gene matches. This CDR3 has 16 residues. The CDR3 coding sequence is TGTGCCAGCAGCCAAGAAGGGACAGGGATTACCAATGAGCAGTTCTTC. It encodes CASSQEGTGITNEQFF.

CDR3 bases: TGCGCCAGCAGCCAAACTAGCGGGGAGACCGGGGAGCTGTTTTTT. Translating gives CASSQTSGETGELFF. The chain carries TRBV4-1 and TRBJ2-2; 10 bases agree with TRBD2. Germline V CDR1 and CDR2: MGHRA, YSYEKL. The V segment lost 2 bases and the J segment 5 bases; nucleotides outside the gene matches: 2. This CDR3 is 15 amino acids long.

This sequence joins TRBV7-3 and TRBJ2-3; D gene uncertain. V lost 2 bases and J 2 bases, leaving 8 bases between the germline ends. The CDR3 is 14 residues long. From germline, CDR1 is SGHTA and CDR2 FQGTGA. This chain's CDR3 is CASSLFRYTDTQYF. The CDR3 region has the DNA TGTGCCAGCAGCTTATTTCGGTACACAGATACGCAGTATTTT.

V is TRBV11-2 and J is TRBJ2-1; the D is unclear. Trimming stripped 5 bases from V and 9 bases from J, with 14 bases between. This CDR3 comprises 13 residues. Germline CDR1 SGHAT, CDR2 FQNNGV. The CDR3: CASSLGLVSEQFF. The DNA of the CDR3 is TGTGCCAGCAGCCTGGGTCTGGTTTCTGAGCAGTTCTTC.